This is a list of T cell receptor beta chains from one sample in a study of blood T cell repertoires in COVID-19. Here immunoSEQ multiplex PCR was the method, and the copy in TCRdb shows in-frame clones only, minus some. The sample has 88,000 or so clones, around 89% seen once. Sequenced sample: PBMCs or T cells enriched from blood (not recorded which). The receptor source for this set is a woman aged 50 to 60 with acute COVID-19. The CDR3 runs from the conserved cysteine through the conserved F or W. A D gene is named only where the DNA matches it firmly. Clone size is not always given. Where it is, it says once, few, many or a class for expanded clones.

D,J,size,V,CDR3,DNA
NA,TRBJ2-2,NA,TRBV7-2,CASSSPLGTAGTGELFF,TGTGCCAGCAGCTCCCCCCTGGGGACTGCGGGCACCGGGGAGCTGTTTTTT
NA,TRBJ1-4,NA,TRBV30,CAWSVLTTNEKLFF,TGTGCCTGGAGTGTACTTACAACTAATGAAAAACTGTTTTTT
NA,TRBJ2-3,once,TRBV27,CASSFTGSNADTQYF,TGTGCCAGCAGTTTCACGGGTAGTAACGCAGATACGCAGTATTTT
TRBD1,TRBJ2-1,NA,TRBV7-9,CASRLSGTGGYEQFF,TGTGCCAGCAGGCTAAGCGGGACAGGGGGCTATGAGCAGTTCTTC
TRBD1,TRBJ2-5,NA,TRBV5-1,CASSFGDREIQETQYF,TGCGCCAGCAGCTTTGGGGACAGGGAGATCCAAGAGACCCAGTACTTC
TRBD1,TRBJ1-1,NA,TRBV7-2,CASSSQGDTEAFF,TGTGCCAGCAGCTCACAGGGGGACACTGAAGCTTTCTTT
NA,TRBJ2-1,NA,TRBV10-3,CAISESFGRGLLNEQFF,TGTGCCATCAGTGAGTCTTTCGGGAGAGGGCTCCTCAATGAGCAGTTCTTC
NA,TRBJ1-6,NA,TRBV5-4,CASSSRDRPSSYNSPLHF,TGTGCCAGCAGCTCCCGAGACAGGCCGAGCTCCTATAATTCACCCCTCCACTTT
NA,TRBJ2-2,NA,TRBV27,CASNKQGAGELFF,TGTGCCAGCAACAAACAAGGGGCCGGGGAGCTGTTTTTT
TRBD2,TRBJ2-7,NA,TRBV7-8,CASSSSGSYEQYF,TGTGCCAGCAGCTCTAGCGGGAGTTACGAGCAGTACTTC
NA,TRBJ2-7,few,TRBV7-8,CASSPYKALSDEQYF,TGTGCCAGCAGCCCCTACAAAGCTTTAAGCGACGAGCAGTACTTC
TRBD1,TRBJ2-2,NA,TRBV27,CASSPRQGYTGELFF,TGTGCCAGCAGTCCAAGACAGGGGTACACCGGGGAGCTGTTTTTT
NA,TRBJ1-3,NA,TRBV3-1/TRBV3-2,CASSPRLNSGNTIYF,TGTGCCAGCAGCCCTAGGCTAAACTCTGGAAACACCATATATTTT
NA,TRBJ2-3,NA,TRBV18,CASSPRPQDTQYF,TGTGCCAGCTCCCCTCGTCCACAGGATACGCAGTATTTT
TRBD2,TRBJ2-7,NA,TRBV5-1,CASSLDTISGSYEQYF,TGCGCCAGCAGCTTGGATACTATTAGCGGGAGTTACGAGCAGTACTTC
NA,TRBJ2-1,NA,TRBV20-1,CSAIDNEQFF,TGCAGTGCGATAGACAATGAGCAGTTCTTC
NA,TRBJ1-5,once,TRBV27,CASSSGGWWHF,TGTGCCAGCAGTTCCGGGGGGTGGTGGCATTTT
TRBD1,TRBJ2-7,NA,TRBV27,CASSERQGPTYEQYF,TGTGCCAGCAGTGAACGACAGGGGCCAACCTACGAGCAGTACTTC
TRBD2,TRBJ2-1,once,TRBV4-3,CASSQEGGPYNEQFF,TGCGCCAGCAGCCAGGAGGGAGGGCCCTACAATGAGCAGTTCTTC
NA,TRBJ1-2,NA,TRBV27,CASSPYSRANYGYTF,TGTGCCAGCAGTCCGTATTCCCGGGCTAACTATGGCTACACCTTC
NA,TRBJ1-1,NA,TRBV29-1,CSVVQGIDTEAFF,TGCAGCGTGGTACAGGGAATTGACACTGAAGCTTTCTTT
NA,TRBJ2-7,NA,TRBV30,CAWSLGGSSYEQYF,TGTGCCTGGAGTTTGGGGGGTAGCTCCTACGAGCAGTACTTC
TRBD1,TRBJ2-2,NA,TRBV5-4,CASSLGTGGSGELFF,TGTGCCAGCAGCTTGGGGACAGGGGGCTCCGGGGAGCTGTTTTTT
TRBD2,TRBJ2-1,NA,TRBV18,CASSLSTSGNYNEQFF,TGTGCCAGCTCACTATCGACTAGCGGCAACTACAATGAGCAGTTCTTC
TRBD2,TRBJ2-1,NA,TRBV27,CASSSEAGVGYNEQFF,TGTGCCAGCAGTTCCGAAGCGGGAGTAGGGTACAATGAGCAGTTCTTC
NA,TRBJ2-7,NA,TRBV11-3,CASSLDQAREQYF,TGTGCCAGCAGCTTAGATCAAGCCCGCGAGCAGTACTTC
TRBD1,TRBJ1-1,NA,TRBV28,CASSDGQGVPAEAFF,TGTGCCAGCAGTGACGGACAGGGGGTACCCGCTGAAGCTTTCTTT
TRBD2,TRBJ2-1,NA,TRBV7-2,CASSLSGRGVDEQFF,TGTGCCAGCAGCTTAAGCGGGAGGGGAGTTGATGAGCAGTTCTTC
NA,TRBJ1-1,NA,TRBV6-2/TRBV6-3,CASSYGATVNTEAFF,TGTGCCAGCAGTTATGGCGCGACAGTGAACACTGAAGCTTTCTTT
NA,TRBJ1-1,NA,TRBV5-6,CASSWDWDTEAFF,TGTGCCAGCAGCTGGGACTGGGACACTGAAGCTTTCTTT
NA,TRBJ2-5,NA,TRBV12-3/TRBV12-4,CASSLQRGETQYF,TGTGCCAGCAGTTTACAGCGAGGAGAGACCCAGTACTTC
TRBD2,TRBJ2-7,NA,TRBV28,CASSIAGTSGSYEQYF,TGTGCCAGCAGTATCGCCGGGACTAGCGGCTCCTACGAGCAGTACTTC
NA,TRBJ2-7,NA,TRBV3-1/TRBV3-2,CASSLYTYEQYF,TGTGCCAGCAGCCTTTATACCTACGAGCAGTACTTC
NA,TRBJ1-2,NA,TRBV30,CAWSPGLTGYTF,TGTGCCTGGAGTCCCGGCCTGACAGGCTACACCTTC
TRBD1,TRBJ1-1,NA,TRBV24-1,CATTSTGGTEAFF,TGTGCCACCACTTCCACAGGGGGTACCGAAGCTTTCTTT
TRBD1,TRBJ1-6,NA,TRBV7-8,CASSLVGGANNSPLHF,TGTGCCAGCAGCTTAGTAGGGGGCGCAAACAATTCACCCCTCCACTTT
TRBD2,TRBJ2-1,NA,TRBV30,CAWARGAGGDNEQFF,TGTGCCTGGGCCCGGGGAGCGGGAGGCGACAATGAGCAGTTCTTC
TRBD2,TRBJ2-1,NA,TRBV9,CASSETPSGAIYNEQFF,TGTGCCAGCAGTGAGACTCCTAGCGGGGCGATATACAATGAGCAGTTCTTC
TRBD1,TRBJ1-2,NA,TRBV10-2,CASSESSRGFGYTF,TGCGCCAGCAGTGAGTCGTCCAGGGGGTTTGGCTACACCTTC
TRBD2,TRBJ2-7,NA,TRBV6-5,CASSYSGLEGYEQYF,TGTGCCAGCAGTTACTCGGGACTAGAAGGATACGAGCAGTACTTC
NA,TRBJ1-2,NA,TRBV6-1,CASSEEGTSYGYTF,TGTGCCAGCAGTGAAGAAGGGACATCATATGGCTACACCTTC
TRBD2,TRBJ2-2,NA,TRBV7-6,CASSPGASGVFTGELFF,TGTGCCAGCAGCCCAGGGGCTAGCGGGGTTTTCACCGGGGAGCTGTTTTTT
NA,TRBJ2-2,NA,TRBV19,CASMMGGSSTGELFF,TGTGCCAGTATGATGGGGGGAAGCAGCACCGGGGAGCTGTTTTTT
NA,TRBJ1-1,NA,TRBV27,CASTAHLNTEAFF,TGTGCCAGCACCGCTCACTTGAACACTGAAGCTTTCTTT
TRBD1,TRBJ1-3,NA,TRBV5-1,CASSLAGTVGNTIYF,TGCGCCAGCAGCTTGGCCGGGACAGTTGGAAACACCATATATTTT
NA,TRBJ1-1,once,TRBV5-1,CASSLVAVGGETEAFF,TGCGCCAGCAGCTTGGTGGCCGTGGGGGGAGAAACTGAAGCTTTCTTT
TRBD1,TRBJ1-1,NA,TRBV5-5,CASSFGGTANTEAFF,TGTGCCAGCAGCTTCGGTGGGACAGCGAACACTGAAGCTTTCTTT
NA,TRBJ2-2,NA,TRBV5-5,CASSFSPNTGELFF,TGTGCCAGCAGCTTTAGTCCGAACACCGGGGAGCTGTTTTTT
TRBD2,TRBJ2-3,NA,TRBV11-2,CASSFSGSGDTQYF,TGTGCCAGCAGCTTTAGCGGGAGTGGCGATACGCAGTATTTT
TRBD2,TRBJ2-1,NA,TRBV4-2,CASSQTGTRANNEQFF,TGTGCCAGCAGCCAAACCGGGACTAGGGCTAACAATGAGCAGTTCTTC
TRBD1,TRBJ1-1,NA,TRBV7-2,CASQAGQGSTEAFF,TGTGCCAGTCAGGCGGGACAGGGTAGCACTGAAGCTTTCTTT